This T cell receptor (beta chain) derives from a study of lymphopenia after photon versus proton radiotherapy. Findings and limits, study-wide: After the lymphocyte nadir, photon-treated repertoires showed oligoclonal expansion, especially of CD8+ Temra cells. Authors raise, but do not show, better survival with proton therapy. A bigger post-nadir fall in TCR diversity correlated inversely with survival time in deceased patients. Under photons, naive T cells and diversity fell while effector/memory populations rose.

Assay: immunoSEQ multiplex PCR; the TCRdb copy retains only in-frame clones and omits some. The table has some 76,000 clones, 85% to 95% seen once. With respect to this clone: Its target is unknown.

The TCR was taken from a middle-aged woman with cholangiocarcinoma. Specimen: peripheral blood, collected from a patient treated with photon-based radiotherapy.

CDR3 coding DNA: TGTGCCAGCAGCGACTTAGGGACTAGCGGGGAGGGTGGGGCCAACGTCCTGACTTTC. Protein: CASSDLGTSGEGGANVLTF. This rearrangement joins TRBV9 to TRBJ2-6; 13 bases fit TRBD2. Germline V lookup: CDR1 SGDLS, CDR2 YYNGEE. This CDR3 comprises 19 residues. Trimming at V came to 3 bases and at J to 3 bases, leaving 9 bases not matched to a gene.